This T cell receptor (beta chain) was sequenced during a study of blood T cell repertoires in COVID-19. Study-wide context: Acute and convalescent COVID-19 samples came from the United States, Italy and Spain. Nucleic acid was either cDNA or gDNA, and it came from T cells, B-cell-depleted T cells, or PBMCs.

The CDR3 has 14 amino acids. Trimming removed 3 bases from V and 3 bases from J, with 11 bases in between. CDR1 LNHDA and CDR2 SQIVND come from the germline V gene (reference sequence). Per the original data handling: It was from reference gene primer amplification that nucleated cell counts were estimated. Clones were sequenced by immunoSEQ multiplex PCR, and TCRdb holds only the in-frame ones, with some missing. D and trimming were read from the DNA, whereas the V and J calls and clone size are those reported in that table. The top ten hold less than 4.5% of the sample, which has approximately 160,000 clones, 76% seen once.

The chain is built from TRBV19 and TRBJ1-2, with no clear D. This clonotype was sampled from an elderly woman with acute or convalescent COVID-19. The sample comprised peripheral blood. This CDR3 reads CASSMIRGDYGYTF. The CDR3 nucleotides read TGTGCCAGTAGTATGATTCGGGGTGACTATGGCTACACCTTC.